This paragraph reports one T cell receptor (beta chain). V shed 4 bases and J shed 0 bases, with 19 bases lying between them. Germline-derived CDR1 and CDR2 are SGHDN and FVKESK. The CDR3 consists of 17 residues. Amplification targeted TCR beta CDR3 regions from RNA transcripts. HTBI primers were used for first-round RT-PCR of the TCR CDR3. MiXCR, run by TCRdb on the multiplex PCR reads, gives a single entry per CDR3 protein. The sample includes around 420,000 distinct CDR3 sequences, 15% to 19% of them seen just once. These data come from a study of T cells in Graves' hyperthyroidism and ophthalmopathy.

The sequence derives from a woman aged 18 to 35 with Graves' hyperthyroidism. Sequencing was done on a sample of blood. The chain uses TRBV14 and TRBJ2-7, with a possible D match to TRBD1 (5 bases). CDR3 DNA: TGTGCCAGCAGCCCTATGACACCAATAGACAGCTCCTACGAGCAGTACTTC. Residues: CASSPMTPIDSSYEQYF.